This T cell receptor (beta chain) was identified during a study of blood T cell repertoires in COVID-19. The wider study: Sites across the United States, Italy and Spain contributed samples from acute and convalescent COVID-19. The cDNA or gDNA used as material had been derived from T cells, B-cell-depleted T cells, or PBMCs.

Per germline, CDR1 MNHEY and CDR2 SMNVEV (reference sequence). This CDR3 is built from 14 residues. Trimming took 6 bases from V and 0 from J; bases not matched to a gene: 2. How the authors handled the data: For nucleated cells, counts were estimated from reference gene primer amplification. Only in-frame clones appear in the TCRdb table, and some are missing; sequencing was by immunoSEQ multiplex PCR. V and J calls and clone size follow that table, whereas D and trimming were derived from the DNA. Of hundreds of thousands of clones listed, around 83% are singletons. V and J are TRBV27 and TRBJ2-7; TRBD1 aligns across 10 bases. The sequence came from a woman older than 75 with acute or convalescent COVID-19. Sequencing was carried out using peripheral blood. CDR3 coding DNA: TGTGCCAGCAGAAGACAGGGGGCCTCCTACGAGCAGTACTTC. This codes for CASRRQGASYEQYF.